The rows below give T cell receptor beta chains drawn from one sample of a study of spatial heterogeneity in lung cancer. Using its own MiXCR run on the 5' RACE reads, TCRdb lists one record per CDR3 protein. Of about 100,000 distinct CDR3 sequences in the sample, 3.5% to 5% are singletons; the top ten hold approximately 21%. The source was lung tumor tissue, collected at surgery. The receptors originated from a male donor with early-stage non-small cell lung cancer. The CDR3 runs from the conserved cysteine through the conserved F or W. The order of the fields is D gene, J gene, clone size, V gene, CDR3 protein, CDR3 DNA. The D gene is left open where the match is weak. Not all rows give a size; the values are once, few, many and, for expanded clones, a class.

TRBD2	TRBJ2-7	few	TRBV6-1	CASRASGMGNYEQYF	TGTGCCAGCAGGGCTAGCGGGATGGGCAACTACGAGCAGTACTTC
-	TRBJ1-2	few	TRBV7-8	CASSLGEGYVGYTF	TGTGCCAGCAGCTTAGGGGAGGGGTACGTTGGCTACACCTTC
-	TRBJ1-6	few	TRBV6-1	CASSEAHERNSPLHF	TGTGCCAGCAGTGAAGCGCATGAGAGGAATTCACCCCTCCACTTT
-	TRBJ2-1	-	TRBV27	CASSQWGPPSNEQFF	TGTGCCAGCAGTCAATGGGGGCCCCCATCAAATGAGCAGTTCTTC
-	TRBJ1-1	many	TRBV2	CASRRIPQRANTEAFF	TGTGCCAGCAGGAGGATCCCCCAAAGGGCGAACACTGAAGCTTTCTTT
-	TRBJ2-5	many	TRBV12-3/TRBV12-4	CASSLVGETQYF	TGTGCCAGCAGTTTAGTAGGAGAGACCCAGTACTTC
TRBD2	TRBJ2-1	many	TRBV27	CASSLGAGGFNEQFF	TGTGCCAGCAGTTTAGGAGCGGGGGGTTTCAATGAGCAGTTCTTC
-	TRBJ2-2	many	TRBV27	CASSFQRARPPTGELFF	TGTGCCAGCAGTTTTCAAAGGGCCAGACCACCGACCGGGGAGCTGTTTTTT
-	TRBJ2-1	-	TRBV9	CASSDGDYYSEQFF	TGTGCCAGCAGCGATGGGGATTACTACAGTGAGCAGTTCTTC
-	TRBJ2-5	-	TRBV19	CASSPDSSQETQYF	TGTGCCAGTAGCCCGGACAGCTCTCAAGAGACCCAGTACTTC
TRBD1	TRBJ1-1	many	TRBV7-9	CASSPRGDREAFF	TGTGCCAGCAGCCCCCGTGGGGACAGAGAAGCTTTCTTT
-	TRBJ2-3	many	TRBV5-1	CASTPGFPPDTQYF	TGCGCCAGCACCCCGGGATTCCCTCCAGATACGCAGTATTTT
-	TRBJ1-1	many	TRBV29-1	CSVDRTPVNTEAFF	TGCAGCGTTGACAGGACCCCAGTCAACACTGAAGCTTTCTTT
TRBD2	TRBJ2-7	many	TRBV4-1	CASSQEGLAGKQYF	TGCGCCAGCAGCCAAGAAGGACTAGCGGGAAAGCAGTACTTC
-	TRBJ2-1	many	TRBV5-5	CASSPRAGFFTDNEQFF	TGTGCCAGCAGCCCCCGCGCGGGTTTCTTTACCGACAATGAGCAGTTCTTC
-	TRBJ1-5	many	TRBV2	CASSSRGGGQPQHF	TGTGCCAGCAGCTCGCGGGGGGGAGGTCAGCCCCAGCATTTT
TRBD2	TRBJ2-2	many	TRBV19	CASSRASGSVTGELFF	TGTGCCAGTAGTAGAGCTAGCGGGAGTGTCACCGGGGAGCTGTTTTTT
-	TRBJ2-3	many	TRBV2	CASSSGLFAWADTQYF	TGTGCCAGCAGTTCCGGACTATTTGCCTGGGCAGATACGCAGTATTTT
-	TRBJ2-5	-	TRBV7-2	CASSLAGAETQYF	TGTGCCAGCAGCTTGGCGGGGGCCGAGACCCAGTACTTC
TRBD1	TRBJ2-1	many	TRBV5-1	CASSPRTGLGEQFF	TGCGCCAGCAGCCCCCGGACAGGGCTTGGTGAGCAGTTCTTC
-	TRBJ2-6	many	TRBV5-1	CASSLISSSDGANVLTF	TGCGCCAGCAGCTTGATTTCCAGCAGTGACGGGGCCAACGTCCTGACTTTC
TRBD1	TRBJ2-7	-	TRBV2	CASSAGTGGSYEQYF	TGTGCCAGCAGCGCCGGGACAGGGGGTTCCTACGAGCAGTACTTC
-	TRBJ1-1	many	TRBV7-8	CASSLFPAGTEAFF	TGTGCCAGCAGCTTATTTCCCGCTGGAACTGAAGCTTTCTTT
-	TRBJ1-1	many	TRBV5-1	CASSPPGVGVTEAFF	TGCGCCAGCAGCCCCCCAGGGGTTGGGGTCACTGAAGCTTTCTTT
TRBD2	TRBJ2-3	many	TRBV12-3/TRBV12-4	CASSALAGVVDTQYF	TGTGCCAGCAGCGCTCTAGCGGGAGTGGTAGATACGCAGTATTTT
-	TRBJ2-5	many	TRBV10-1	CASSESWGQETQYF	TGCGCCAGCAGTGAGTCATGGGGGCAAGAGACCCAGTACTTC
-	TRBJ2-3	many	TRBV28	CASSSPGRWGNTQYF	TGTGCCAGCAGTTCTCCGGGGCGATGGGGAAATACGCAGTATTTT
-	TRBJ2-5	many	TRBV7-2	CASSFEPLETQYF	TGTGCCAGCAGCTTTGAGCCCTTGGAGACCCAGTACTTC
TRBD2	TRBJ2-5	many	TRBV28	CASSGSGGEYQETQYF	TGTGCCAGCAGTGGATCGGGAGGCGAGTACCAAGAGACCCAGTACTTC
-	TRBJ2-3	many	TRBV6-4	CASSDSSISGRDTQYF	TGTGCCAGCAGTGACTCGAGTATATCGGGGAGGGATACGCAGTATTTT
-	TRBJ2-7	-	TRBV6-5	CAVPGSSSYEQYF	TGTGCCGTCCCGGGGTCAAGCTCCTACGAGCAGTACTTC
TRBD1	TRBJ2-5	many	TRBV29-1	CSVEKGQLLETQYF	TGCAGCGTTGAAAAGGGACAGCTCCTAGAGACCCAGTACTTC
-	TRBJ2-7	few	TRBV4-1	CASSQDITGRFVWQYF	TGCGCCAGCAGCCAAGATATAACAGGACGGTTCGTTTGGCAGTACTTC
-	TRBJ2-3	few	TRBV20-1	CSARIPWGSQGRQDTQYF	TGCAGTGCTAGGATCCCATGGGGTTCCCAGGGGCGGCAAGATACGCAGTATTTT
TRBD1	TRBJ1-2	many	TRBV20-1	CSARDRTGRSYGYTF	TGCAGTGCTAGAGATCGGACAGGGAGGAGCTATGGCTACACCTTC
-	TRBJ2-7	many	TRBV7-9	CASRGTVSYEQYF	TGTGCCAGCCGCGGGACAGTCTCCTACGAGCAGTACTTC
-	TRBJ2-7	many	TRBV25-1	CASPSNVSDRSYEQYF	TGTGCCAGCCCTTCTAATGTAAGCGACAGATCCTACGAGCAGTACTTC
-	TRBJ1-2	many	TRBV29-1	CSVEGRQITGGSYTF	TGCAGCGTTGAGGGACGGCAAATTACCGGTGGGAGCTACACCTTC
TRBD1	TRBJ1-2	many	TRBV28	CAIRGGLSGYTF	TGTGCCATTCGAGGGGGCTTGAGTGGCTACACCTTC
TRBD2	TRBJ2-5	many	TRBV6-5	CASSSTSGSLETQYF	TGTGCCAGCAGTTCAACTAGCGGGAGCCTTGAGACCCAGTACTTC
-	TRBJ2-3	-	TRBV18	CASSRASEESDTQYF	TGTGCCAGCTCACGGGCCAGTGAAGAGTCAGATACGCAGTATTTT
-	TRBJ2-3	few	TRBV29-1	CSVRRGADTQYF	TGCAGCGTTCGGAGGGGGGCAGATACGCAGTATTTT
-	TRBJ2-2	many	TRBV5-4	CASSLSREGELFF	TGTGCCAGCAGCTTGAGTCGAGAAGGGGAGCTGTTTTTT
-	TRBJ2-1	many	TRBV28	CASSEVLPYNEQFF	TGTGCCAGCAGTGAGGTTTTACCCTACAATGAGCAGTTCTTC
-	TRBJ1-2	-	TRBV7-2	CASSLVRGEIAGYTF	TGTGCCAGCAGCTTAGTACGGGGGGAGATAGCTGGCTACACCTTC
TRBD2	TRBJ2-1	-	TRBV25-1	CASRGGAGDEQFF	TGTGCCAGCAGGGGCGGCGCGGGGGATGAGCAGTTCTTC
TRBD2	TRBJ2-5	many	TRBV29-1	CSATGTSGKGWTQYF	TGCAGCGCTACCGGGACTAGCGGGAAAGGTTGGACCCAGTACTTC
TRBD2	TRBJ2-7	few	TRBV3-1	CASSQESRPGLGPYEQYF	TGTGCCAGCAGCCAAGAATCGAGGCCGGGACTAGGCCCCTACGAGCAGTACTTC
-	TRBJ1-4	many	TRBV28	CASRKGWDEKLFF	TGTGCCAGCAGAAAAGGGTGGGATGAAAAACTGTTTTTT
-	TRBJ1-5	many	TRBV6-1	CASARTPSNQPQHF	TGTGCCAGCGCTCGGACACCTAGCAATCAGCCCCAGCATTTT
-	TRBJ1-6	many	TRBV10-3	CAITERVGDSPLHF	TGTGCCATCACAGAAAGGGTGGGGGATTCACCCCTCCACTTT
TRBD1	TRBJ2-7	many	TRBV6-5	CASSTARQGGEQYF	TGTGCCAGCAGCACTGCCCGACAGGGGGGCGAGCAGTACTTC
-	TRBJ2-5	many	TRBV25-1	CASSESLGTQYF	TGTGCCAGCAGTGAATCCTTGGGGACCCAGTACTTC
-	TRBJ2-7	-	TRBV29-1	CSGGGTYEQYF	TGCAGCGGTGGCGGTACCTACGAGCAGTACTTC
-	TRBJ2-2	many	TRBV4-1	CASSQPFGSYTGELFF	TGCGCCAGCAGCCAGCCTTTCGGCAGTTACACCGGGGAGCTGTTTTTT